The 23 T cell receptor beta chains reported below all come from one sample, sequenced in a study of cytomegalovirus exposure and HLA in healthy donors. Use of 60 Vbeta and 13 Jbeta primers characterized the PCR. Generated by immunoSEQ multiplex PCR, the TCRdb table keeps only in-frame clones and is missing some. The sample contains roughly 93,000 clones, 65% to 80% of which appear only once. The sequencing input was PBMCs. These receptors came from a man aged 40-55 years in good health and CMV-seronegative.

The chain employs TRBV28 and TRBJ2-6; 9 nucleotides match TRBD1. Trimming removed 6 bases from V and 0 bases from J; junction bases left unmatched: 9. Germline CDR1 is MDHEN and CDR2 is SYDVKM. This CDR3 is built from 18 residues. This CDR3 reads CASRGGDREYSGANVLTF. CDR3 in DNA: TGTGCCAGCAGGGGGGGGGACAGGGAATACTCTGGGGCCAACGTCCTGACTTTC.

This chain links TRBV19 with TRBJ2-5; no definite D call. The DNA end lines up better with TRBJ2-7; the J call may be wrong. Germline lookup yields CDR1 LNHDA and CDR2 SQIVND (reference sequence). This CDR3 comprises 12 residues. The CDR3 here is CASSQSSYEQYF. The CDR3, as DNA: TGTGCCAGTAGCCAAAGCTCCTACGAGCAGTACTTC.

The rearrangement uses TRBV25-1 and TRBJ1-2; D is unresolved. Germline V gene data show CDR1 as MGHDK and CDR2 as SYGVNS. V was pared by 3 bases and J by 8 bases, with 16 bases between. The CDR3 loop spans 14 amino acids. DNA of the CDR3: TGTGCCAGCAGTGATTGGGGAGAGAGAAGCGGCTACACCTTC. This sequence encodes CASSDWGERSGYTF.

V gene TRBV27 combines with J gene TRBJ2-1; D is uncertain. The CDR3 loop spans 15 amino acids. V dropped 6 bases and J dropped 0 bases, with 12 bases sitting between them. Germline V gene lookup returns CDR1 MNHEY and CDR2 SMNVEV (reference sequence). DNA for the CDR3: TGTGCCAGCAGCCGTCGGTGGAGCTCCTACAATGAGCAGTTCTTC. This translates into CASSRRWSSYNEQFF.

This clone was observed a handful of times. The CDR3 is CASSLAQSNTEAFF. The CDR3 DNA reads TGTGCCAGCAGCTTAGCGCAGTCGAACACTGAAGCTTTCTTT. This rearrangement joins TRBV7-6 to TRBJ1-1; no firm D call. CDR1 SGHVS and CDR2 FNYEAQ come from the germline V gene. CDR3 length: 14 residues. The V gene lost 0 bases and the J gene lost 1 base, with 6 bases spanning the gap.

This clone was found a few times. The rearrangement uses TRBV5-4 and TRBJ2-5; the D is unclear. V shed 1 base and J shed 0 bases, with 4 bases lying between them. Germline lookup yields CDR1 SGHNT and CDR2 YYREEE (reference sequence). CDR3 length: 13 amino acids. DNA of the CDR3: TGTGCCAGCAGCTTGACGGACCAAGAGACCCAGTACTTC. Amino acids: CASSLTDQETQYF.

V is TRBV9 and J is TRBJ2-2; weak D call: TRBD1 (5 bases). The CDR3 length is 16 residues. Germline V lookup: CDR1 SGDLS, CDR2 YYNGEE. Deletions cut 0 bases from V and 6 bases from J, with 15 bases between. DNA of the CDR3: TGTGCCAGCAGCGTAGATGGCAGGGTAGGGTCCGGGGAGCTGTTTTTT. Its protein is CASSVDGRVGSGELFF.

The genes are TRBV6-6 and TRBJ1-2; D perhaps matches TRBD1 (6 bases). Germline loops: CDR1 MNHNY, CDR2 SVGAGI (reference sequence). The CDR3 loop spans 14 amino acids. V shed 5 bases and J shed 5 bases, with 15 bases lying between them. The CDR3 spells CASSRGGPGYGYTF. CDR3 DNA: TGTGCCAGCAGTAGGGGGGGGCCTGGGTATGGCTACACCTTC.

This chain uses TRBV15 with TRBJ2-1; 8 bases agree with TRBD2. CDR3 size: 15 residues. Germline V gene sequence: CDR1 LNHNV, CDR2 YYDKDF (reference sequence). V dropped 3 bases and J dropped 7; count of bases not matched to a gene: 8. CDR3 in amino acids: CATSSLWTGGNEQFF. CDR3 coding DNA: TGTGCCACCAGCAGCCTCTGGACGGGGGGGAATGAGCAGTTCTTC.

V gene TRBV6-5 combines with J gene TRBJ1-4; D remains ambiguous. V was shortened by 0 bases and J by 7 bases, with 9 bases between the two germline ends. Looked up from germline, CDR1 is MNHEY and CDR2 is SVGAGI. CDR3 length equals 14 residues. The CDR3 sequence: CASSYSLQSEKLFF. CDR3 coding DNA: TGTGCCAGCAGTTACTCGTTGCAGTCTGAAAAACTGTTTTTT.

V usage is TRBV5-4 and J usage is TRBJ2-3, with a possible D match to TRBD1 (6 bases). CDR1 is SGHNT and CDR2 is YYREEE in the germline V gene (reference sequence). The germline V and J ends were trimmed by 4 bases and 7 bases, with 16 bases remaining between them. The CDR3 is 14 residues long. CDR3: CASSSYRDTYTQYF. The CDR3 DNA follows: TGTGCCAGCAGCAGCTACCGGGACACCTATACGCAGTATTTT.

This clone was detected only a few times. J is TRBJ1-6 and V is TRBV5-4, with unresolved D. From germline, CDR1 is SGHNT and CDR2 YYREEE (reference sequence). This CDR3 is 14 amino acids long. The ends were cut back, 0 bases at V and 9 bases at J, with 10 bases in the middle. The DNA for the CDR3 is TGTGCCAGCAGCTTGGATCAGGATAGTTCACCCCTCCACTTT. It encodes CASSLDQDSSPLHF.

The chain has TRBV6-7 and TRBJ1-2; 8 bases are shared with TRBD1. TRBV6-7 is marked as an open reading frame, function uncertain. Trimming at V came to 1 base and at J to 6 bases, leaving 4 bases not matched to a gene. CDR3 length: 14 residues. The CDR3 loop reads CASSYLRQGHGYTF. The CDR3 region has the DNA TGTGCCAGCAGTTACTTAAGACAGGGGCATGGCTACACCTTC.

The chain joins TRBV23-1 to TRBJ2-3, with 13 bases fitting TRBD2. TRBV23-1 is assigned to the ORF class and has an uncertain function. This CDR3 has 15 amino acids. J gave up 14 bases and V 0 bases, and 8 bases lay outside the gene matches. The CDR3 loop reads CASSQSKLAGGQTYF. In DNA form, the CDR3 reads TGCGCCAGCAGTCAATCGAAACTAGCGGGGGGGCAAACGTATTTT.

This clone was counted a few times. In nucleotides, the CDR3 is TGTGCCAGCAGCTCCGGGACAGCGAACACCGGGGAGCTGTTTTTT. This codes for CASSSGTANTGELFF. The chain uses TRBV7-6 and TRBJ2-2; 7 nucleotides line up with TRBD1. After removal of 4 bases from V and 0 bases from J, the junction contained 2 bases not matched to a gene. Germline-derived CDR1 and CDR2 are SGHVS and FNYEAQ. The CDR3 is 15 residues long.

This clone was detected once. The chain carries TRBV25-1 and TRBJ2-1, with 9 bases identical to TRBD2. With 2 bases clipped from V and 2 bases from J, the junction kept 4 bases outside the gene matches. The germline gives CDR1 MGHDK, CDR2 SYGVNS. This CDR3 is built from 16 residues. The CDR3 reads CASSEGAGGPYNEQFF. The CDR3 coding sequence is TGTGCCAGCAGTGAAGGGGCGGGGGGGCCCTACAATGAGCAGTTCTTC.

The chain recombines TRBV30 with TRBJ1-5; maybe TRBD1 (5 bases). Germline V gene data show CDR1 as GTSNPN and CDR2 as SVGIG (reference sequence). This CDR3 is 15 amino acids long. Trimming left V 0 bases short and J 5 bases short, with 14 bases between. This chain's CDR3 is CAWSVRGARDQPQHF. The CDR3 nucleotides read TGTGCCTGGAGTGTAAGGGGCGCCAGGGATCAGCCCCAGCATTTT.

The chain joins TRBV25-1 to TRBJ2-2; TRBD2 aligns across 7 bases. The CDR3 consists of 15 residues. Per germline, CDR1 MGHDK and CDR2 SYGVNS. Trimming took 5 bases from V and 1 from J; bases not matched to a gene: 4. As DNA, the CDR3 is TGTGCCAGCAGTCCTGGGGGGGGGAACACCGGGGAGCTGTTTTTT. This translates into CASSPGGGNTGELFF.

The gene calls are TRBV6-5 and TRBJ2-5; D is possibly TRBD1 (6 bases). The J call is uncertain, as TRBJ2-7 better fits the DNA end. CDR3 length: 14 residues. Germline assignment: CDR1 MNHEY and CDR2 SVGAGI. CDR3 coding DNA: TGTGCCAGCAGTTACAGGGGACAAGGCTACGAGCAGTACTTC. Translated: CASSYRGQGYEQYF.

V is TRBV10-3 and J is TRBJ1-4, with TRBD1 identical over 7 bases. With V trimmed by 6 bases and J by 5 bases, 6 bases remained unmatched. The CDR3 extends over 14 amino acids. CDR1 is ENHRY, CDR2 SYGVKD, per germline. Here the CDR3 DNA reads TGTGCCATCAGGGGAACAGGGGAGAATGAAAAACTGTTTTTT. This encodes CAIRGTGENEKLFF.

J is TRBJ1-1 and V is TRBV27; D is uncertain. The V end lost 5 bases, the J end lost 4 bases, and 11 bases lay between the germline ends. The CDR3 contains 13 residues. Germline CDR1 reads MNHEY; CDR2 reads SMNVEV (reference sequence). Written as DNA, the CDR3 is TGTGCCAGCAGTCCTTGGGCGGGCACTGAAGCTTTCTTT. Its translation is CASSPWAGTEAFF.

The rearrangement uses TRBV19 and TRBJ2-5; possible D gene TRBD2, 5 bases. Germline-derived CDR1 and CDR2 are LNHDA and SQIVND (reference sequence). V dropped 2 bases and J dropped 4 bases, with 11 bases sitting between them. The CDR3 has 14 amino acids. As DNA, the CDR3 is TGTGCCAGTAGTATACCGGGAACCCGAGAGACCCAGTACTTC. Its translation: CASSIPGTRETQYF.

This clone has just one count. The gene calls are TRBV15 and TRBJ1-1; possible D gene TRBD1, 6 bases. CDR3 length: 15 amino acids. Per the germline V gene, CDR1 is LNHNV and CDR2 is YYDKDF (reference sequence). Trimming left V 0 bases short and J 3 bases short, with 11 bases between. Here the CDR3 reads CATSRDWDTDTEAFF. CDR3 sequence (DNA): TGTGCCACCAGCAGAGATTGGGACACCGACACTGAAGCTTTCTTT. The whole variable domain, remainder taken from reference TRBV15 and TRBJ1-1, is DAMVIQNPRYQVTQFGKPVTLSCSQTLNHNVMYWYQQKSSQAPKLLFHYYDKDFNNEADTPDNFQSRRPNTSFCFLDIRSPGLGDTAMYLCATSRDWDTDTEAFFGQGTRLTVV.